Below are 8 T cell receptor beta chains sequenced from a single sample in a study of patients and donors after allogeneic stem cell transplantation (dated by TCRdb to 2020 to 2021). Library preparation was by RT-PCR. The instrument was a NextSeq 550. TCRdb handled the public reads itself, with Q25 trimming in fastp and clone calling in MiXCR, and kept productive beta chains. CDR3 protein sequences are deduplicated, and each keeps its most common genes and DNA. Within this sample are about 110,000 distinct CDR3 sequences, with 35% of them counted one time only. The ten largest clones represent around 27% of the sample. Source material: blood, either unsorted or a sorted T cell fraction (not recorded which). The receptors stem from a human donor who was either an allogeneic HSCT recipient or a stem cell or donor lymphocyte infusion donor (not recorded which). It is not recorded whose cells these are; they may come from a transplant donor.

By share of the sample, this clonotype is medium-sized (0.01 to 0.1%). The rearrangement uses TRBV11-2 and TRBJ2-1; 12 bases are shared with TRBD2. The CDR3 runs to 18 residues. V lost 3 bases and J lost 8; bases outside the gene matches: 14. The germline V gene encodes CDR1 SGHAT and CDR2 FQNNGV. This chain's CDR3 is CASSFPTLTSGSSDEQFF. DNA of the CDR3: TGTGCCAGCAGCTTCCCCACTCTGACTAGCGGGAGCTCGGATGAGCAGTTCTTC.

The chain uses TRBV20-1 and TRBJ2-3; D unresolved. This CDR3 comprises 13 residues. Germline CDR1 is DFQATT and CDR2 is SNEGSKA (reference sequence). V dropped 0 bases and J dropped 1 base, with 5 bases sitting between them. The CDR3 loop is CSARDTGTDTQYF. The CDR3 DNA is TGCAGTGCTAGAGATACGGGCACAGATACGCAGTATTTT.

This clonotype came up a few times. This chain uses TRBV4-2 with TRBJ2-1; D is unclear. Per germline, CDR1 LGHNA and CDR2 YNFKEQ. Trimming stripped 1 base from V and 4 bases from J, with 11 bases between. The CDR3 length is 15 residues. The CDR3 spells CASSQALDLYNEQFF. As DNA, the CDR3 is TGTGCCAGCAGCCAAGCCCTAGATCTTTACAATGAGCAGTTCTTC.

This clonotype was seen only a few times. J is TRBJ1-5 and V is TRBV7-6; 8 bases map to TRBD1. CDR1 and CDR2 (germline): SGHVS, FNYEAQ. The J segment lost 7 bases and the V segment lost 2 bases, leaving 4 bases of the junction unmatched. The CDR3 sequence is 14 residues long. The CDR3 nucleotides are TGTGCCAGCAGCTTAACGGACAGGGCGCAGCCCCAGCATTTT. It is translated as CASSLTDRAQPQHF.

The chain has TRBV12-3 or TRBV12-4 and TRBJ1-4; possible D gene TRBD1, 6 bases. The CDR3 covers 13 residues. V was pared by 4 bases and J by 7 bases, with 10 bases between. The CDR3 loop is CASSSRGGEKLFF. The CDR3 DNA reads TGTGCCAGCAGTTCCAGGGGTGGTGAAAAACTGTTTTTT.

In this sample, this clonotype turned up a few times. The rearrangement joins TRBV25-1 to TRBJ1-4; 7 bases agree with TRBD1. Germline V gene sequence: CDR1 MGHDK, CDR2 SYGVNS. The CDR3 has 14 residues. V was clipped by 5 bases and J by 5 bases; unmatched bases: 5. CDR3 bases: TGTGCCAGCAGTCTGGGACAGCTGAATGAAAAACTGTTTTTT. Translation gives CASSLGQLNEKLFF.

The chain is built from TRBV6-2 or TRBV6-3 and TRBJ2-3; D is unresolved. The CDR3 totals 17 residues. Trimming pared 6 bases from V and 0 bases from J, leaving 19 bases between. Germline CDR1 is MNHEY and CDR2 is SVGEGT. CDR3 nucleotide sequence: TGTGCCAGCAGCGTCCCCACGGACCCCGGTAGCACAGATACGCAGTATTTT. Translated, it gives CASSVPTDPGSTDTQYF.

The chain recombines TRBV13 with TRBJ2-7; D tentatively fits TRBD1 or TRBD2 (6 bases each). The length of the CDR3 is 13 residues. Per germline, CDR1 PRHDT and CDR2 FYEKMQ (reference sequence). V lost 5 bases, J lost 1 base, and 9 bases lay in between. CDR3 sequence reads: CASSRGRSYEQYF. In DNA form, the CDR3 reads TGTGCCAGCAGCCGGGGGCGGTCCTACGAGCAGTACTTC.